This entry lists 5 T cell receptor beta chains sequenced from one sample in a study of technical replicates of blood from a few donors. Method: immunoSEQ multiplex PCR; TCRdb's copy keeps in-frame clones and lacks some. The sample consists of 72,000 or so clones, approximately 96% of them appearing once. The source material was T cells isolated from PBMCs. The receptors derive from a human donor in good health.

This clone was seen only once. This chain uses TRBV30 with TRBJ1-3; D uncertain. In germline, CDR1 is GTSNPN, CDR2 SVGIG (reference sequence). V was pared by 3 bases and J by 0 bases, with 9 bases between. The CDR3 extends over 14 amino acids. Here the CDR3 reads CAWRRGGSGNTIYF. DNA for the CDR3: TGTGCCTGGAGGCGGGGTGGCTCTGGAAACACCATATATTTT.

This sequence joins TRBV28 and TRBJ2-7, with no clear D. Per the germline V gene, CDR1 is MDHEN and CDR2 is SYDVKM. This CDR3 comprises 12 residues. Trimming took off 8 bases at V and 2 bases at J, with 10 bases between the two ends. CDR3 nucleotides: TGTGCCAGCTCCTCCTCCCCCTACGAGCAGTACTTC. Amino acid sequence: CASSSSPYEQYF.

For the CDR3, the DNA is TGTGCCTGGAGTCACGGGGGTGACACTGAAGCTTTCTTT. It specifies CAWSHGGDTEAFF. The J gene is TRBJ1-1, the V gene TRBV30; possible D gene TRBD1, 5 bases. V was trimmed by 2 bases and J by 3 bases, leaving 10 bases between them. This CDR3 spans 13 amino acids. Germline assignment: CDR1 GTSNPN and CDR2 SVGIG (reference sequence).

The chain carries TRBV28 and TRBJ2-7; 7 bases are a match to TRBD1. In germline, CDR1 is MDHEN, CDR2 SYDVKM. The CDR3 covers 15 residues. J was trimmed by 5 bases and V by 3 bases; bases with no gene match: 10. The CDR3 loop reads CASSFWTGGKDEQYF. The CDR3 DNA reads TGTGCCAGCAGTTTCTGGACAGGAGGAAAGGACGAGCAGTACTTC.

The chain recombines TRBV9 with TRBJ2-7; 7 positions agree with TRBD2. The CDR3 is made up of 13 amino acids. The V and J ends lost 3 bases and 0 bases, in that order; junction bases with no gene match: 0. Per the germline V gene, CDR1 is SGDLS and CDR2 is YYNGEE. The CDR3 spells CASSGGGSYEQYF. The CDR3 DNA reads TGTGCCAGCAGCGGCGGGGGCTCCTACGAGCAGTACTTC. Drawing the rest from reference TRBV9 and TRBJ2-7, the complete variable domain is DSGVTQTPKHLITATGQRVTLRCSPRSGDLSVYWYQQSLDQGLQFLIQYYNGEERAKGNILERFSAQQFPDLHSELNLSSLELGDSALYFCASSGGGSYEQYFGPGTRLTVT.